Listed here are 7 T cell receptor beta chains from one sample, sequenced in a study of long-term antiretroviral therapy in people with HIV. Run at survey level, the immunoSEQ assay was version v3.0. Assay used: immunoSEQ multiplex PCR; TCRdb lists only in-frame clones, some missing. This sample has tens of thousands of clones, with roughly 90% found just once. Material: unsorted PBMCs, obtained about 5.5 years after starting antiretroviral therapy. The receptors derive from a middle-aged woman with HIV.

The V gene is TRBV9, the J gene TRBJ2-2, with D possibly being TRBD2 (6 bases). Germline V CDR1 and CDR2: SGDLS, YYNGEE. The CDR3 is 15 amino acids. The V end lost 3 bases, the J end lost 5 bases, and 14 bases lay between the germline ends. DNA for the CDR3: TGTGCCAGCAGCGAGGGGATAGCGGTTACCGGGGAGCTGTTTTTT. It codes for CASSEGIAVTGELFF.

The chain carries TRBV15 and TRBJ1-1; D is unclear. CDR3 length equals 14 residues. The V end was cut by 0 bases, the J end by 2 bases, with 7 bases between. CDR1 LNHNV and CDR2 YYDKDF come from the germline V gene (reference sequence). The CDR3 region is CATSREPTNTEAFF. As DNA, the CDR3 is TGTGCCACCAGCAGAGAACCGACTAACACTGAAGCTTTCTTT.

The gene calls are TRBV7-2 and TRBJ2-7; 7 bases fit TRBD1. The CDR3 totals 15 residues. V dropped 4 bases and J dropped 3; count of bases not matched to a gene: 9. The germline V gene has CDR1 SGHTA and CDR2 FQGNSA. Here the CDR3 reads CASSYLGTANYEQYF. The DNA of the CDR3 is TGTGCCAGCAGCTACTTAGGGACAGCGAACTACGAGCAGTACTTC.

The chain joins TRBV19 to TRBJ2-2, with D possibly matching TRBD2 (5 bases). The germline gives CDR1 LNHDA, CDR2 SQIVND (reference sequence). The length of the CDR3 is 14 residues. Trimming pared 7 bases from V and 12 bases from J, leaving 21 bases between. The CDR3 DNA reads TGTGCCAGTAATTTTTCCCCCGAGGGCGGAAAGCTGTTTTTT. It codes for CASNFSPEGGKLFF.

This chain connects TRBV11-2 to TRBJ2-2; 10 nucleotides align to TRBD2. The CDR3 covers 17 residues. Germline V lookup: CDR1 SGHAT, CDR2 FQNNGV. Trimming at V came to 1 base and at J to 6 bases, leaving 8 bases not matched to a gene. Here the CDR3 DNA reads TGTGCCAGCAGCTTAGTTCCTAGCGGGAGAATCGCCGGGGAGCTGTTTTTT. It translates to CASSLVPSGRIAGELFF.

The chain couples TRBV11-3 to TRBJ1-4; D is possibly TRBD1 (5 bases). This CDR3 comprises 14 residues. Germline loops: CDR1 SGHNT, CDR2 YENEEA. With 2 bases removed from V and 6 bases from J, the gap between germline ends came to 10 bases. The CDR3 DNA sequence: TGTGCCAGCAGCTTAAGCAGGGTAGATGAAAAACTGTTTTTT. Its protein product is CASSLSRVDEKLFF. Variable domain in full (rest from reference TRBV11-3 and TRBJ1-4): EAGVVQSPRYKIIEKKQPVAFWCNPISGHNTLYWYLQNLGQGPELLIRYENEEAVDDSQLPKDRFSAERLKGVDSTLKIQPAELGDSAVYLCASSLSRVDEKLFFGSGTQLSVL.

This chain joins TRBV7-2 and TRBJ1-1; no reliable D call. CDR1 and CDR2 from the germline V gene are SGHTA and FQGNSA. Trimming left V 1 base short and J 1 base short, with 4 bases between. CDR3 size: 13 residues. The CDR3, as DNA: TGTGCCAGCAGCTTAGTAGGGAACACTGAAGCTTTCTTT. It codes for CASSLVGNTEAFF.